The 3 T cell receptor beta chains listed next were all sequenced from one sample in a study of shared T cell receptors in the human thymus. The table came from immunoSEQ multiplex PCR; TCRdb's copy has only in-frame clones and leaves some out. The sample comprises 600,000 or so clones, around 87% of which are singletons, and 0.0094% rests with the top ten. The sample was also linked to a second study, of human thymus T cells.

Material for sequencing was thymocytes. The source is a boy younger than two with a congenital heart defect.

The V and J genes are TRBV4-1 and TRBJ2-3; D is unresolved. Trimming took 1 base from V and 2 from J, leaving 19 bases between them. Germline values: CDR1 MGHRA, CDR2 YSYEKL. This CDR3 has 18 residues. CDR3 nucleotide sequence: TGCGCCAGCAGCCAAGCACCGACTGCGAGCTTTTACACAGATACGCAGTATTTT. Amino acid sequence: CASSQAPTASFYTDTQYF.

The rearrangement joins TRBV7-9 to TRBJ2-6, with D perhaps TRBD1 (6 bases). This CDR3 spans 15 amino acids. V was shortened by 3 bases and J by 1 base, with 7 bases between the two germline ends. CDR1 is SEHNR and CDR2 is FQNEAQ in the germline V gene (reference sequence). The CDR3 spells CASSFRGSGANVLTF. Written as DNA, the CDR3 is TGTGCCAGCAGCTTCAGGGGATCTGGGGCCAACGTCCTGACTTTC.

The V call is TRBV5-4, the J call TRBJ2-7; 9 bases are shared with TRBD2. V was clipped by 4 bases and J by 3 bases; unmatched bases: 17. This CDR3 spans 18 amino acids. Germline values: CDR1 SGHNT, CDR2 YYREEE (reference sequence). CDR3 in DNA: TGTGCCAGCAGCCGTCCCAGTACGCTGAGAGCGGGAGGCTACGAGCAGTACTTC. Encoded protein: CASSRPSTLRAGGYEQYF.